The present entry profiles one T cell receptor beta chain with its context. No antigen is known for it. Trimming took 7 bases from V and 7 from J; bases not matched to a gene: 12. Germline V CDR1 and CDR2: MDHEN, SYDVKM. This CDR3 has 14 residues. The sample belongs to a study of a mutant IDH1 vaccine in newly diagnosed glioma. On the study more broadly: With temozolomide cycles, or 4-6 weeks after radiotherapy alone, vaccination was started. Treated patients, averaging around 40 years, were 62.5% male and roughly 40% female. Whole-study results and caveats: Pseudoprogression seemed unrelated to changes in top peripheral T cell clonotypes.

Indicated time point: week 23, last vaccination. Doses consisted of 300 ug of mutant IDH1 20-mer peptide each, paired with topical imiquimod. Libraries were prepared by immunoSEQ multiplex PCR; TCRdb keeps only in-frame clonotypes and omits some of them. Altogether tens of thousands of clones are present, approximately 85% being singletons, with the ten largest covering approximately 0.8%. This sample comprised PBMCs, obtained from a glioma patient whose treatment included an IDH1 peptide vaccine. The chain has TRBV28 and TRBJ2-7, with 8 nucleotides matching TRBD1. The clonotype originates from a woman aged 45 to 65 with glioma. CDR3 coding DNA: TGTGCCAGCACCGCCGCGGACAGGGACGGAGAGCAGTACTTC. The encoded protein is CASTAADRDGEQYF.